This entry lists 30 T cell receptor beta chains sequenced from one sample in a study of naive and memory T cell subsets (TCRdb year 2017). Library preparation employed UMI-ligation and nested PCR. Instrument on record: Illumina MiSeq. The beta constant-region primer consisted of an equimolar mixture of two oligonucleotides that together covered TRBC1 and TRBC2. Four rounds of PCR, combining the SP2 primer with nested alpha and beta constant-region primers, were used to amplify the ligated cDNA. TCRdb took the public reads, trimmed them with fastp at Q25, ran MiXCR for clone calling and kept in-frame beta chains. A single entry per CDR3 protein holds the most common genes and DNA from its merged rows. The sample table lists 7,900 or so distinct CDR3 sequences, around 27% of them with a count of one. Jointly, the top ten make up around 59% of the sample. Material: CD8+ TEMRA cells from blood. Explained via the paper, the cell subset or site label denotes: effector memory re-expressing CD45RA, CD45RA+ CD27-. Receptors were obtained from a human donor in good health.

The J gene is TRBJ2-7, the V gene TRBV4-3; D remains ambiguous. Trimming took 0 bases from V and 0 from J, leaving 12 bases between them. The CDR3 sequence is 16 residues long. The germline V gene has CDR1 LGHNA and CDR2 YSLEER. The CDR3 sequence is CASSQDSRTGSYEQYF. DNA for the CDR3: TGCGCCAGCAGCCAAGATTCTCGAACGGGCTCCTACGAGCAGTACTTC.

The chain employs TRBV20-1 and TRBJ2-3; TRBD2 aligns across 10 bases. The germline V gene encodes CDR1 DFQATT and CDR2 SNEGSKA (reference sequence). V trimming: 2 bases; J trimming: 3 bases; junction bases outside the gene matches: 5. The CDR3 spans 15 residues. In DNA form, the CDR3 reads TGCAGTGCTAGAAGCATAGCGGGAGGAACAGATACGCAGTATTTT. Encoded protein: CSARSIAGGTDTQYF.

This chain joins TRBV4-2 and TRBJ2-2; no definite D call. Germline loops: CDR1 LGHNA, CDR2 YNFKEQ. The CDR3 covers 13 residues. The V and J ends lost 3 bases and 3 bases respectively, with 5 bases between them. The CDR3 is CASSQGHTGELFF. In DNA form, the CDR3 reads TGTGCCAGCAGCCAGGGTCACACCGGGGAGCTGTTTTTT.

This chain joins TRBV4-3 and TRBJ2-1; TRBD2 aligns across 12 bases. Germline V gives CDR1 LGHNA, CDR2 YSLEER. CDR3 length: 15 residues. The V gene end was trimmed by 2 bases and the J gene end by 9 bases; junction bases not matched to a gene: 5. The CDR3 DNA sequence: TGCGCCAGCAGCCAATCTAGCGGGGGGGCTGGTGAGCAGTTCTTC. Translated, it gives CASSQSSGGAGEQFF.

The rearrangement links TRBV10-3 to TRBJ2-5; 11 nucleotides agree with TRBD2. The CDR3 is 18 amino acids. Unmatched junction bases numbered 10, after V lost 2 bases and J lost 2 bases. The germline V gene has CDR1 ENHRY and CDR2 SYGVKD. The CDR3 DNA sequence: TGTGCCATCAGTGAGAACCCCCTTCTAGCGGGAGGACAAGAGACCCAGTACTTC. It codes for CAISENPLLAGGQETQYF.

This clonotype was observed a few times. The V call is TRBV20-1, the J call TRBJ1-2, with 7 bases fitting TRBD1. Germline CDR1 and CDR2: DFQATT and SNEGSKA (reference sequence). V gave up 0 bases and J gave up 4 bases; unmatched junction bases: 2. This CDR3 comprises 13 residues. In nucleotides, the CDR3 is TGCAGTGCTAGAGAGGAGGGGGCCTATGGCTACACCTTC. Translating it yields CSAREEGAYGYTF.

This clonotype came up a few times. The gene calls are TRBV6-4 and TRBJ2-3; 10 bases align to TRBD2. Germline values: CDR1 MRHNA, CDR2 SNTAGT. The CDR3 loop spans 17 amino acids. The junction had 6 bases not matched to a gene; V was cut back by 3 bases and J by 0 bases. The chain's CDR3 is CASSESPTSGSTDTQYF. The CDR3 DNA sequence: TGTGCCAGCAGTGAATCCCCGACTAGCGGGAGCACAGATACGCAGTATTTT.

This clonotype was counted at least ten times. The genes are TRBV7-9 and TRBJ1-1; maybe TRBD1 (6 bases). The V gene lost 4 bases and the J gene lost 1 base, with 10 bases spanning the gap. CDR1 is SEHNR and CDR2 is FQNEAQ in the germline V gene (reference sequence). The CDR3 is made up of 14 amino acids. The CDR3 protein is CASSYNRANTEAFF. In DNA, the CDR3 is TGTGCCAGCAGCTATAACAGGGCGAACACTGAAGCTTTCTTT.

V and J are TRBV7-9 and TRBJ1-3; D perhaps matches TRBD1 (6 bases). The germline V gene has CDR1 SEHNR and CDR2 FQNEAQ (reference sequence). V was pared by 7 bases and J by 0 bases, with 22 bases between. The CDR3 is 18 residues long. The CDR3 DNA is TGTGCCAGCAAAGGGGGTACAGTCCTAGCCAACTCTGGAAACACCATATATTTT. Its translation is CASKGGTVLANSGNTIYF.

The rearrangement links TRBV7-9 to TRBJ2-7; D gene ambiguous. CDR3 length: 14 amino acids. Trimming removed 1 base at V and 4 bases at J, with 11 bases between. The V gene's germline CDR1 is SEHNR and CDR2 FQNEAQ (reference sequence). CDR3 bases: TGTGCCAGCAGCTTAGTCCCTACACCGTACGAGCAGTACTTC. It translates to CASSLVPTPYEQYF.

This CDR3 reads CASSAPPHREQFF. The CDR3 DNA is TGTGCCAGCAGCGCCCCCCCCCACAGGGAGCAGTTCTTC. V is TRBV9 and J is TRBJ2-1; possible D gene TRBD1, 5 bases. This CDR3 region has 13 residues. V was cut by 3 bases and J by 10 bases, with 14 bases left in between. The germline V gene has CDR1 SGDLS and CDR2 YYNGEE.

CDR3 bases: TGTGCCAGTAGACCCGGACTAGCGGGGGCCCACGGGGCCACCGGGGAGCTGTTTTTT. Protein: CASRPGLAGAHGATGELFF. The chain couples TRBV19 to TRBJ2-2, with 13 bases that match TRBD2. With 6 bases clipped from V and 4 bases from J, the junction kept 14 bases outside the gene matches. Looked up from germline, CDR1 is LNHDA and CDR2 is SQIVND (reference sequence). This CDR3 contains 19 residues.

The table lists this clonotype with many counts. J is TRBJ2-1 and V is TRBV20-1; D not certain. V lost 0 bases to trimming and J lost 7 bases, with 10 bases between them. The CDR3 length is 13 residues. Germline CDR1 DFQATT, CDR2 SNEGSKA (reference sequence). CDR3 nucleotide sequence: TGCAGTGCTAGAGATGAGAGTAGAAATGAGCAGTTCTTC. Residues: CSARDESRNEQFF.

This clonotype was observed a few times. The DNA for the CDR3 is TGTGCCAGCAGTTACTCGATGCCCGGGTATGAGCAGTTCTTC. The encoded protein is CASSYSMPGYEQFF. The chain links TRBV6-2 or TRBV6-3 to TRBJ2-1, with unresolved D. V lost 0 bases to trimming and J lost 8 bases, with 11 bases between them. The V gene's germline CDR1 is MNHEY and CDR2 SVGEGT. The CDR3 loop spans 14 amino acids.

The V call is TRBV7-8, the J call TRBJ1-4, with TRBD1 matching 8 bases. Germline values: CDR1 SGHVS, CDR2 FQNEAQ. V was clipped by 4 bases and J by 7 bases; unmatched bases: 5. CDR3 length: 14 amino acids. This CDR3 reads CASSSGTGSEKLFF. CDR3 nucleotides: TGTGCCAGCAGCTCCGGGACAGGTTCTGAAAAACTGTTTTTT.

This rearrangement joins TRBV29-1 to TRBJ2-7; 7 bases are shared with TRBD1. This CDR3 comprises 13 residues. Germline-derived CDR1 and CDR2 are SQVTM and ANQGSEA. Unmatched junction bases numbered 8, after V lost 6 bases and J lost 3 bases. CDR3 in amino acids: CSVQGVKGYEQYF. CDR3 DNA sequence: TGCAGCGTGCAGGGGGTGAAGGGCTACGAGCAGTACTTC.

The V and J genes are TRBV7-9 and TRBJ2-1, with TRBD2 identical over 7 bases. The CDR3 totals 14 residues. J was trimmed by 0 bases and V by 9 bases; bases with no gene match: 5. Germline CDR1 and CDR2: SEHNR and FQNEAQ (reference sequence). The CDR3 protein is CASAGVSSYNEQFF. As DNA, the CDR3 is TGTGCCAGTGCGGGGGTTAGCTCCTACAATGAGCAGTTCTTC.

The rearrangement uses TRBV5-1 and TRBJ1-5; no definite D call. This CDR3 has 17 amino acids. With 1 base removed from V and 0 bases from J, the gap between germline ends came to 14 bases. Germline CDR1 SGHRS, CDR2 YFSETQ. The CDR3 reads CASSLLPAFYSNQPQHF. The CDR3 region has the DNA TGCGCCAGCAGCTTGCTTCCAGCATTCTATAGCAATCAGCCCCAGCATTTT.

The chain links TRBV12-3 or TRBV12-4 to TRBJ2-7; maybe TRBD2 (5 bases). V was clipped by 4 bases and J by 3 bases, with 7 bases between them. The CDR3 runs to 12 residues. The CDR3 loop is CASSWTGYEQYF. In nucleotides, the CDR3 is TGTGCCAGCAGTTGGACTGGCTACGAGCAGTACTTC.

By sample fraction, this clonotype is medium-sized. This chain links TRBV20-1 with TRBJ1-1; D call uncertain. V was shortened by 5 bases and J by 6 bases, with 13 bases between the two germline ends. The germline gives CDR1 DFQATT, CDR2 SNEGSKA (reference sequence). The CDR3 consists of 12 residues. This CDR3 is CSAEGHVPEAFF. CDR3 sequence (DNA): TGCAGTGCTGAGGGCCATGTTCCTGAAGCTTTCTTT.

J is TRBJ1-4 and V is TRBV7-2; 8 bases align to TRBD1. The CDR3 spans 17 residues. After removal of 6 bases from V and 0 bases from J, the junction contained 9 bases not matched to a gene. CDR1 SGHTA and CDR2 FQGNSA come from the germline V gene. The DNA of the CDR3 is TGTGCCAGCAGTGAAGCAGGGGGCCATGCAACTAATGAAAAACTGTTTTTT. Its protein product is CASSEAGGHATNEKLFF.

This sequence joins TRBV7-3 and TRBJ2-1; D ambiguous. Trimming removed 3 bases from V and 3 bases from J, with 6 bases in between. This CDR3 spans 13 amino acids. Germline CDR1 SGHTA, CDR2 FQGTGA. For the CDR3, the DNA is TGTGCCAGCAGCTTGACTTTCTACAATGAGCAGTTCTTC. Translating it yields CASSLTFYNEQFF.

The rearrangement links TRBV6-2 or TRBV6-3 to TRBJ2-6; D remains ambiguous. V lost 0 bases and J 1 base, leaving 4 bases between the germline ends. CDR3 length: 15 residues. The germline CDR1 and CDR2 sequences are MNHEY and SVGEGT. The CDR3 is CASSYSSSGANVLTF. For the CDR3, the DNA is TGTGCCAGCAGTTACTCGAGTTCTGGGGCCAACGTCCTGACTTTC.

This clonotype has more than one count but fewer than ten. The chain couples TRBV5-6 to TRBJ2-1, with 10 bases lining up with TRBD1. CDR1 and CDR2 (germline): SGHDT, YYEEEE. This CDR3 has 14 amino acids. The V and J ends lost 4 bases and 8 bases, in that order; junction bases with no gene match: 6. CDR3 loop: CASSHRDRGHEQFF. CDR3 in DNA: TGTGCCAGCAGCCACCGGGACAGGGGCCATGAGCAGTTCTTC.

The chain uses TRBV29-1 and TRBJ1-3, with unresolved D. Germline loops: CDR1 SQVTM, CDR2 ANQGSEA. Trimming stripped 4 bases from V and 2 bases from J, with 21 bases between. This CDR3 is 17 amino acids long. The CDR3 region is CSVGGWQESPAGNTIYF. The CDR3 DNA reads as TGCAGCGTTGGGGGATGGCAGGAGAGCCCAGCTGGAAACACCATATATTTT.

The chain couples TRBV11-2 to TRBJ1-4, with D possibly matching TRBD1 (5 bases). Germline CDR1 SGHAT, CDR2 FQNNGV. V was trimmed by 4 bases and J by 5 bases, leaving 20 bases between them. This CDR3 contains 17 residues. The CDR3 sequence: CASSSTDLAGPNEKLFF. The DNA of the CDR3 is TGTGCCAGCAGCTCGACCGATCTGGCGGGACCAAATGAAAAACTGTTTTTT. The complete variable domain, with remaining parts taken from reference TRBV11-2 and TRBJ1-4, reads EAGVAQSPRYKIIEKRQSVAFWCNPISGHATLYWYQQILGQGPKLLIQFQNNGVVDDSQLPKDRFSAERLKGVDSTLKIQPAKLEDSAVYLCASSSTDLAGPNEKLFFGSGTQLSVL.

The chain is built from TRBV24-1 and TRBJ1-2, with D uncertain. V lost 0 bases to trimming and J lost 8 bases, with 15 bases between them. This CDR3 has 15 amino acids. In germline, CDR1 is KGHDR, CDR2 SFDVKD. The CDR3 sequence is CATSDLGSPGGGYTF. CDR3 in DNA: TGTGCCACCAGTGATTTGGGATCGCCGGGAGGGGGCTACACCTTC.

This clonotype was seen at least ten times. Given a much more abundant clone one base away, this may be a read error. V gene TRBV28 combines with J gene TRBJ2-3; no definite D call. The CDR3 is 11 residues long. The germline CDR1 and CDR2 sequences are MDHEN and SYDVKM. The V end was cut by 6 bases, the J end by 1 base, with 2 bases between. The CDR3 here is CASSCTDTQYF. Written as DNA, the CDR3 is TGTGCCAGCAGCTGCACAGATACGCAGTATTTT.

The chain uses TRBV19 and TRBJ1-1; 10 bases are shared with TRBD1. The germline V gene encodes CDR1 LNHDA and CDR2 SQIVND (reference sequence). CDR3 length: 13 amino acids. Unmatched junction bases numbered 1, after V lost 5 bases and J lost 4 bases. The CDR3 coding sequence is TGTGCCAGTAGTTGGGACAGGGGCACTGAAGCTTTCTTT. It specifies CASSWDRGTEAFF.

This clonotype was observed at least ten times. This sequence joins TRBV28 and TRBJ2-7, with no clear D. This CDR3 is built from 16 residues. Germline CDR1 reads MDHEN; CDR2 reads SYDVKM. With 4 bases removed from V and 4 bases from J, the gap between germline ends came to 20 bases. In DNA, the CDR3 is TGTGCCAGCAGTTCACCTGACCCATACCGCCCTTACGAGCAGTACTTC. The encoded protein is CASSSPDPYRPYEQYF.